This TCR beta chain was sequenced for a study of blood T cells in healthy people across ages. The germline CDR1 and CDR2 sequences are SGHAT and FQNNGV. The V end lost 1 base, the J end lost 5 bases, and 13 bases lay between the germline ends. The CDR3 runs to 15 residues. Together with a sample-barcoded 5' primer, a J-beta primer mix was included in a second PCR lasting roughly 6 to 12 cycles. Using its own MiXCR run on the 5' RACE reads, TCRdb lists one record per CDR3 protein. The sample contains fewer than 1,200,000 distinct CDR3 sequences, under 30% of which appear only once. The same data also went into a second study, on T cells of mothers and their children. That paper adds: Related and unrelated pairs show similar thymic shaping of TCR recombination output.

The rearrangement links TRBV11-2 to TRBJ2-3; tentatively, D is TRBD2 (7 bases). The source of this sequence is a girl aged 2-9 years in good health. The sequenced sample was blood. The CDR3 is CASSLVGGHGDTQYF. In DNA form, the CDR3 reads TGTGCCAGCAGCTTAGTGGGGGGGCATGGAGATACGCAGTATTTT. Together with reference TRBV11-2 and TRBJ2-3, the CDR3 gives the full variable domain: EAGVAQSPRYKIIEKRQSVAFWCNPISGHATLYWYQQILGQGPKLLIQFQNNGVVDDSQLPKDRFSAERLKGVDSTLKIQPAKLEDSAVYLCASSLVGGHGDTQYFGPGTRLTVL.